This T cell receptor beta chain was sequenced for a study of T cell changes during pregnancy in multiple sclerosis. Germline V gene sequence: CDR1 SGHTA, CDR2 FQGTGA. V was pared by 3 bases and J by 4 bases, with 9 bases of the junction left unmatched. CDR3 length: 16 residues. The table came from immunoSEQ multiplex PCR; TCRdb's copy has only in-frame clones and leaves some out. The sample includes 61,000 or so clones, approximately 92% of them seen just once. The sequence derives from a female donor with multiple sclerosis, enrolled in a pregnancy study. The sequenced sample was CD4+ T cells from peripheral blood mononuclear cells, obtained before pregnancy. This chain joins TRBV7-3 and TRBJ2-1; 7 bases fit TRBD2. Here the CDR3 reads CASSLGGRGRYNEQFF. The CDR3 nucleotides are TGTGCCAGCAGCTTGGGCGGGAGAGGGCGTTACAATGAGCAGTTCTTC. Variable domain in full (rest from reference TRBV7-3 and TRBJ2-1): GAGVSQTPSNKVTEKGKYVELRCDPISGHTALYWYRQSLGQGPEFLIYFQGTGAADDSGLPNDRFFAVRPEGSVSTLKIQRTERGDSAVYLCASSLGGRGRYNEQFFGPGTRLTVL.